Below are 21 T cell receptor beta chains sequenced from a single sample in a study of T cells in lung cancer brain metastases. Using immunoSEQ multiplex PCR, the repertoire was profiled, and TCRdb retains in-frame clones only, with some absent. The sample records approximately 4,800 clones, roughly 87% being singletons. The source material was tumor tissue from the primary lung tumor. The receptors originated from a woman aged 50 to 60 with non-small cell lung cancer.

Written as DNA, the CDR3 is TGTGCCAGCAGCTCTAGCGGGAGACATCCGTTCTTC. It codes for CASSSSGRHPFF. This rearrangement joins TRBV7-9 to TRBJ2-1, with 10 bases that match TRBD2. The J segment lost 15 bases and the V segment lost 4 bases, leaving 6 bases of the junction unmatched. In germline, CDR1 is SEHNR, CDR2 FQNEAQ (reference sequence). This CDR3 has 12 amino acids.

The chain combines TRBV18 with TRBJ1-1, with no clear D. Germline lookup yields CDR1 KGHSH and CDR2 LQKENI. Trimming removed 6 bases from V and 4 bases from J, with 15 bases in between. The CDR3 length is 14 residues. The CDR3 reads CASSPAIQVTEAFF. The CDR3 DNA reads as TGTGCCAGCTCCCCGGCGATCCAGGTCACTGAAGCTTTCTTT.

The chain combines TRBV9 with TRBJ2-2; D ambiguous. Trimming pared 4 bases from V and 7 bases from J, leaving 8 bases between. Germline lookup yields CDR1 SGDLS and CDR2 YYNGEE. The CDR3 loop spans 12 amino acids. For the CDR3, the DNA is TGTGCCAGCAGCCCAATTAACGGGGAGCTGTTTTTT. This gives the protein CASSPINGELFF.

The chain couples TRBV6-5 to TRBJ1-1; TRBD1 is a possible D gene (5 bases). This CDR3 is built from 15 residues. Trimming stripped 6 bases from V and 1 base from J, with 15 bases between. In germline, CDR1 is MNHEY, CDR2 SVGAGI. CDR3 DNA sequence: TGTGCCAGCAGCCCCAGGTGGGGGGGGAACACTGAAGCTTTCTTT. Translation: CASSPRWGGNTEAFF.

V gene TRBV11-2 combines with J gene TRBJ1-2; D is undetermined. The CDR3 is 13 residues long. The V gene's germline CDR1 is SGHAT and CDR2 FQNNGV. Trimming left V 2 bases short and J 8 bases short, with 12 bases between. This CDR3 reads CASSLSLVEGYTF. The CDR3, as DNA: TGTGCCAGCAGCTTATCCCTGGTGGAGGGCTACACCTTC.

CDR3 protein: CAWSLSGANQPQHF. DNA for the CDR3: TGTGCCTGGAGTCTCTCAGGGGCAAATCAGCCCCAGCATTTT. The chain uses TRBV30 and TRBJ1-5, with D perhaps matching TRBD1 (6 bases). V was shortened by 2 bases and J by 4 bases, with 12 bases between the two germline ends. The CDR3 is made up of 14 amino acids. The germline gives CDR1 GTSNPN, CDR2 SVGIG (reference sequence).

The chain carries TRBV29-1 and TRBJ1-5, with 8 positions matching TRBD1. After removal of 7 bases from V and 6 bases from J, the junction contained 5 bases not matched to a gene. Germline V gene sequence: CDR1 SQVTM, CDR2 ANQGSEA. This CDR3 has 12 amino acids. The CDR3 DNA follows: TGCAGCGCAGGGGGCGAGGGTCAGCCCCAGCATTTT. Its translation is CSAGGEGQPQHF.

In nucleotides, the CDR3 is TGTGCCAGCAGTTTGGGCCGACAGTCATCGTCCTACGAGCAGTACGTC. It encodes CASSLGRQSSSYEQYV. The chain recombines TRBV28 with TRBJ2-7, with D perhaps TRBD1 (5 bases). Germline CDR1 is MDHEN and CDR2 is SYDVKM. Trimming removed 3 bases at V and 1 base at J, with 16 bases between. This CDR3 has 16 amino acids.

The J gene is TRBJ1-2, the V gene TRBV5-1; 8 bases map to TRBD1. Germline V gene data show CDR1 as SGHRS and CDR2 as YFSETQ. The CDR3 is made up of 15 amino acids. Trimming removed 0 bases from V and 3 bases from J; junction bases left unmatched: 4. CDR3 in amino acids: CASSLATGGYYGYTF. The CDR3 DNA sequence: TGCGCCAGCAGCTTGGCAACAGGGGGATACTATGGCTACACCTTC.

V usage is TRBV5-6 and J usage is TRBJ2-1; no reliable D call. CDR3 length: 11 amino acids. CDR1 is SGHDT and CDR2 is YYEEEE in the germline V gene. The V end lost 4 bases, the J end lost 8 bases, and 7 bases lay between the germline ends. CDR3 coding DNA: TGTGCCAGCAGCGTAGCCTATGAGCAGTTCTTC. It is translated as CASSVAYEQFF.

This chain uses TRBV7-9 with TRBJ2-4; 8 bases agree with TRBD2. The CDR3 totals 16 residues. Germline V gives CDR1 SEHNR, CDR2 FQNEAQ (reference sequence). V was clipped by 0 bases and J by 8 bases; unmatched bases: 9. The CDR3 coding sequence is TGTGCCAGCAGCTTAGCCGGGACTAGAGGGGGGGACATTCAGTACTTC. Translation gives CASSLAGTRGGDIQYF.

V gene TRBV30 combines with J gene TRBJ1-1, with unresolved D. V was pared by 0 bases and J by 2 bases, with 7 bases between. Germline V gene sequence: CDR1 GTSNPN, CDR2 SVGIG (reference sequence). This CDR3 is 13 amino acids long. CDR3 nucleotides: TGTGCCTGGAGTGTTTACAGAAACACTGAAGCTTTCTTT. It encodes CAWSVYRNTEAFF.

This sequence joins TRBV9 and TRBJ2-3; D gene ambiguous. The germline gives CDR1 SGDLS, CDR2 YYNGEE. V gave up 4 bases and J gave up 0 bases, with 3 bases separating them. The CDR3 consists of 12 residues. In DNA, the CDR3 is TGTGCCAGCAGCCTCAGCACAGATACGCAGTATTTT. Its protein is CASSLSTDTQYF.

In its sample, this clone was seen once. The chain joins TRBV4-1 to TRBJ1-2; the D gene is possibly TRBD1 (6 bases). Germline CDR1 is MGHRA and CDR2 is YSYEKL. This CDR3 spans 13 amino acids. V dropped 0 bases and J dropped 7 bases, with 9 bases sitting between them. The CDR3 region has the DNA TGCGCCAGCAGCCAAGACAGGGGAAGTGGCTACACCTTC. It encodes CASSQDRGSGYTF.

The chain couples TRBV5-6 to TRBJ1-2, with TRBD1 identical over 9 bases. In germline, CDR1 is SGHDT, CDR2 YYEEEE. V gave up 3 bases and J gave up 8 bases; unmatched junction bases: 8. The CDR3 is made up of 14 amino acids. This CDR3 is CASSSGTGLAGYTF. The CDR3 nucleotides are TGTGCCAGCAGCTCTGGGACAGGGCTCGCAGGCTACACCTTC. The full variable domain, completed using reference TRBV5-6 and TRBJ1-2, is DAGVTQSPTHLIKTRGQQVTLRCSPKSGHDTVSWYQQALGQGPQFIFQYYEEEERQRGNFPDRFSGHQFPNYSSELNVNALLLGDSALYLCASSSGTGLAGYTFGSGTRLTVV.

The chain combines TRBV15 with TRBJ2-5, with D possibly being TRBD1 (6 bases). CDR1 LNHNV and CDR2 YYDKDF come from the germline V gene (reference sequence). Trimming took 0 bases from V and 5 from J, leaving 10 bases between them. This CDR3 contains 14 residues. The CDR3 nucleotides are TGTGCCACCAGCAGAGACAGGGGCGCGGAGACCCAGTACTTC. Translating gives CATSRDRGAETQYF.

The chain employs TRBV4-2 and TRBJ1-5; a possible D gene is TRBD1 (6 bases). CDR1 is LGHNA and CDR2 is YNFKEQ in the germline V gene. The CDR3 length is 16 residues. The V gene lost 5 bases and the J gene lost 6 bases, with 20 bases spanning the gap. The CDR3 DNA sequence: TGTGCCAGCAGCTTGGACGGGGGCGCCGGGGGTCAGCCCCAGCATTTT. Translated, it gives CASSLDGGAGGQPQHF.

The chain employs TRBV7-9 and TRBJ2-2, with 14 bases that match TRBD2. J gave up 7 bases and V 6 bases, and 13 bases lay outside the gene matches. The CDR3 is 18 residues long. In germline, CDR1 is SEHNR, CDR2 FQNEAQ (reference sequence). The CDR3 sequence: CASSESRLAGGYGGELFF. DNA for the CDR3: TGTGCCAGCAGTGAATCCCGACTAGCGGGAGGGTACGGCGGGGAGCTGTTTTTT.

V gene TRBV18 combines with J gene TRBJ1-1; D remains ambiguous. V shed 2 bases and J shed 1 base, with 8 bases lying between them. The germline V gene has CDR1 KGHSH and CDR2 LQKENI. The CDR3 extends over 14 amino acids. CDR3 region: CASSPKQRNTEAFF. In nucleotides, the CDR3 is TGTGCCAGCTCACCAAAGCAAAGGAACACTGAAGCTTTCTTT. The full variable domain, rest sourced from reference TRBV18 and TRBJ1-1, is NAGVMQNPRHLVRRRGQEARLRCSPMKGHSHVYWYRQLPEEGLKFMVYLQKENIIDESGMPKERFSAEFPKEGPSILRIQQVVRGDSAAYFCASSPKQRNTEAFFGQGTRLTVV.

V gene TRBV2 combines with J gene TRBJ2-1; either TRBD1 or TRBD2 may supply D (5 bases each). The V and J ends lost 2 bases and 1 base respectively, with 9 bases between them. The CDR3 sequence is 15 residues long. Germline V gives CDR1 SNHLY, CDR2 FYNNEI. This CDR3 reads CASSETGLSYNEQFF. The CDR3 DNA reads TGTGCCAGCAGTGAAACAGGACTTTCCTACAATGAGCAGTTCTTC.

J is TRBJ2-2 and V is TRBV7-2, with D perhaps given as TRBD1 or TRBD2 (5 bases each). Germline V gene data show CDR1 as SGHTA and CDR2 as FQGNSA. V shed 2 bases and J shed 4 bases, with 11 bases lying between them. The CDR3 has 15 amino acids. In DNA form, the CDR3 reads TGTGCCAGCAGCTTATTCCGGGGCGGCACCGGGGAGCTGTTTTTT. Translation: CASSLFRGGTGELFF.